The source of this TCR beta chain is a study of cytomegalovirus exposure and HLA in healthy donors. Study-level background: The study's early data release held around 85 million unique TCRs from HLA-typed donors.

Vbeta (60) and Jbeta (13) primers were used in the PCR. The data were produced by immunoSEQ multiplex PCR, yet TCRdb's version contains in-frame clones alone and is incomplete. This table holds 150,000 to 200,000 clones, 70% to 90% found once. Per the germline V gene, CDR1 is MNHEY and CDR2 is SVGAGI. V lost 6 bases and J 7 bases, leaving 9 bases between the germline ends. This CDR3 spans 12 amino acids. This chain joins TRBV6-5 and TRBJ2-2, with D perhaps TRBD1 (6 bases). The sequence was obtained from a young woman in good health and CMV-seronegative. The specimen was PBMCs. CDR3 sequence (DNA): TGTGCCAGCAGATGGGGGCACGGGGAGCTGTTTTTT. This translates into CASRWGHGELFF.